A selection of T cell receptor beta chains follows, all from one sample in a study of T cell responses to AZD1222 COVID-19 vaccine. Assay used: immunoSEQ multiplex PCR; TCRdb lists only in-frame clones, some missing. This table has roughly 150,000 clones, around nine tenths appearing once. The starting material was peripheral blood, obtained on day 0 of AZD1222 vaccination. These receptors came from an adult in good health. CDR3s include the opening cysteine and the closing phenylalanine or tryptophan. The order of the fields is clone size, D gene, J gene, V gene, CDR3 DNA, CDR3 protein. The D gene is left open where the match is weak. Size values are once, few and many counts, or a class for expanded clones, and some rows have none.

abundance: once
d_gene: -
j_gene: TRBJ2-7
v_gene: TRBV28
CDR3nt: TGTGCCAGCAGTTTCAAATACGAGCAGTACTTC
CDR3aa: CASSFKYEQYF

abundance: -
d_gene: -
j_gene: TRBJ2-5
v_gene: TRBV12-2
CDR3nt: TGTGCAAGTCGCTTGACTAGAACAGAGACCCAGTACTTC
CDR3aa: CASRLTRTETQYF

abundance: once
d_gene: -
j_gene: TRBJ1-2
v_gene: TRBV6-5
CDR3nt: TGTGCCAGCAGTCCGGGGGGGGATGGCTACACCTTC
CDR3aa: CASSPGGDGYTF

abundance: -
d_gene: -
j_gene: TRBJ1-2
v_gene: TRBV7-9
CDR3nt: TGTGCCAGCAGCCCATTCGGAGAGGCCTATGGCTACACCTTC
CDR3aa: CASSPFGEAYGYTF

abundance: -
d_gene: TRBD2
j_gene: TRBJ2-1
v_gene: TRBV9
CDR3nt: TGTGCCAGCAGCGTAGTCCCGGGGGGGCCCCGCAATGAGCAGTTCTTC
CDR3aa: CASSVVPGGPRNEQFF

abundance: once
d_gene: TRBD1
j_gene: TRBJ2-1
v_gene: TRBV12-5
CDR3nt: TGTGCTAGTGGTTTGTCACCCCGGGACAGCCCCTACAATGAGCAGTTCTTC
CDR3aa: CASGLSPRDSPYNEQFF

abundance: -
d_gene: -
j_gene: TRBJ1-6
v_gene: TRBV30
CDR3nt: TGTGCCTGGAGTGCAGGTCAGGGGAATTCACCCCTCCACTTT
CDR3aa: CAWSAGQGNSPLHF

abundance: -
d_gene: -
j_gene: TRBJ2-1
v_gene: TRBV18
CDR3nt: TGTGCCAGCTCACCATCGGAGACGGGGTCCAATGAGCAGTTCTTC
CDR3aa: CASSPSETGSNEQFF

abundance: -
d_gene: -
j_gene: TRBJ1-6
v_gene: TRBV7-2
CDR3nt: TGTGCCAGCAGCTTAACTCCGGGACCCCCCTCGGATTCACCCCTCCACTTT
CDR3aa: CASSLTPGPPSDSPLHF

abundance: -
d_gene: TRBD1
j_gene: TRBJ1-5
v_gene: TRBV19
CDR3nt: TGTGCCAGTAGCACAGGGACAGCGTGGAATCAGCCCCAGCATTTT
CDR3aa: CASSTGTAWNQPQHF

abundance: -
d_gene: TRBD1
j_gene: TRBJ1-5
v_gene: TRBV7-8
CDR3nt: TGTGCCAGCAGCCCATACTTCGGACAGGGGAATCAGCCCCAGCATTTT
CDR3aa: CASSPYFGQGNQPQHF

abundance: -
d_gene: -
j_gene: TRBJ1-3
v_gene: TRBV7-2
CDR3nt: TGTGCCAGCAGCTACGGAGGAGGGACCACCATATATTTT
CDR3aa: CASSYGGGTTIYF

abundance: -
d_gene: TRBD2
j_gene: TRBJ2-7
v_gene: TRBV27
CDR3nt: TGTGCCAGCTCCCTTGGGAGGGGAAGGTCCTACGAGCAGTACTTC
CDR3aa: CASSLGRGRSYEQYF

abundance: -
d_gene: TRBD2
j_gene: TRBJ2-1
v_gene: TRBV11-3
CDR3nt: TGTGCCAGCAGCTTAGGTCAGTCGACTAGCGGGAGAGGGAATGAGCAGTTCTTC
CDR3aa: CASSLGQSTSGRGNEQFF

abundance: -
d_gene: -
j_gene: TRBJ2-7
v_gene: TRBV24-1
CDR3nt: TGTGCCACCAGTGATGGGGGAAACAGGGATGGCGAGCAGTACTTC
CDR3aa: CATSDGGNRDGEQYF

abundance: -
d_gene: TRBD1
j_gene: TRBJ2-1
v_gene: TRBV29-1
CDR3nt: TGCAGCGTTGTTGGACAGGACTTCTTAAATGAGCAGTTCTTC
CDR3aa: CSVVGQDFLNEQFF

abundance: -
d_gene: -
j_gene: TRBJ2-5
v_gene: TRBV24-1
CDR3nt: TGTGCCACCAGTGATTCGGTCTCGGACCAAGAGACCCAGTACTTC
CDR3aa: CATSDSVSDQETQYF

abundance: -
d_gene: TRBD2
j_gene: TRBJ2-7
v_gene: TRBV6-5
CDR3nt: TGTGCCAGCAGCCGCCCGGGGGGGGCGACCTACGAGCAGTACTTC
CDR3aa: CASSRPGGATYEQYF

abundance: -
d_gene: -
j_gene: TRBJ1-3
v_gene: TRBV7-6
CDR3nt: TGTGCCAGCAGCCCGAGGACTGGAAACACCATATATTTT
CDR3aa: CASSPRTGNTIYF

abundance: few
d_gene: -
j_gene: TRBJ2-7
v_gene: TRBV12-5
CDR3nt: TGTGCTAGTGGTTTGGGCACTACCTACGAGCAGTACTTC
CDR3aa: CASGLGTTYEQYF

abundance: -
d_gene: -
j_gene: TRBJ2-4
v_gene: TRBV2
CDR3nt: TGTGCCAGCAGTGATAGTATGGCCAAAAACATTCAGTACTTC
CDR3aa: CASSDSMAKNIQYF

abundance: -
d_gene: -
j_gene: TRBJ1-2
v_gene: TRBV6-6
CDR3nt: TGTGCCAGCAGGGACGGGGGGAATGGCTACACCTTC
CDR3aa: CASRDGGNGYTF

abundance: -
d_gene: TRBD1
j_gene: TRBJ1-2
v_gene: TRBV27
CDR3nt: TGTGCCAGCAGCCCTAGGGGGCAGGGGAACGGCTACACCTTC
CDR3aa: CASSPRGQGNGYTF

abundance: -
d_gene: TRBD1
j_gene: TRBJ2-7
v_gene: TRBV27
CDR3nt: TGTGCCAGCAGGAGGGGACAGTCTGGCGAGCAGTACTTC
CDR3aa: CASRRGQSGEQYF

abundance: few
d_gene: -
j_gene: TRBJ1-5
v_gene: TRBV4-2
CDR3nt: TGTGCCAGCAGCCAAGGGGACACGAGCAATCAGCCCCAGCATTTT
CDR3aa: CASSQGDTSNQPQHF

abundance: -
d_gene: -
j_gene: TRBJ1-5
v_gene: TRBV15
CDR3nt: TGTGCCACCAGCACTGCCGGGGCAAACCCTCCCCAGCATTTT
CDR3aa: CATSTAGANPPQHF

abundance: -
d_gene: -
j_gene: TRBJ1-2
v_gene: TRBV28
CDR3nt: TGTGCCAGCAGTTTAACAGGGCTAAGTAGTGGCTACACCTTC
CDR3aa: CASSLTGLSSGYTF

abundance: -
d_gene: TRBD1
j_gene: TRBJ1-3
v_gene: TRBV5-5
CDR3nt: TGTGCCAGCAGCTCGACAGGGGGTGGAAACACCATATATTTT
CDR3aa: CASSSTGGGNTIYF

abundance: -
d_gene: -
j_gene: TRBJ2-7
v_gene: TRBV12-3/TRBV12-4
CDR3nt: TGTGCCAGCAGCCGCCGAGGGGGGGAAGAGTACTTC
CDR3aa: CASSRRGGEEYF

abundance: -
d_gene: -
j_gene: TRBJ2-1
v_gene: TRBV7-9
CDR3nt: TGTGCCAGCCGAGCCGGAGGGTCCTACAATGAGCAGTTCTTC
CDR3aa: CASRAGGSYNEQFF

abundance: few
d_gene: -
j_gene: TRBJ2-7
v_gene: TRBV6-5
CDR3nt: TGTGCCAGCAGTTACAACGGACAGCCACCGTACTTC
CDR3aa: CASSYNGQPPYF

abundance: -
d_gene: -
j_gene: TRBJ2-7
v_gene: TRBV29-1
CDR3nt: TGCAGCGTTGAAAGGTCAGACACCCTCTACGAGCAGTACTTC
CDR3aa: CSVERSDTLYEQYF

abundance: few
d_gene: -
j_gene: TRBJ1-2
v_gene: TRBV14
CDR3nt: TGTGCCAGCAGCCATAGCAGAAACTATGGCTACACCTTC
CDR3aa: CASSHSRNYGYTF

abundance: -
d_gene: TRBD2
j_gene: TRBJ2-1
v_gene: TRBV5-4
CDR3nt: TGTGCCAGCAGCCTAGGACTAGCGGGAGCCAAAGGATTTGAGCAGTTCTTC
CDR3aa: CASSLGLAGAKGFEQFF

abundance: -
d_gene: TRBD1
j_gene: TRBJ1-2
v_gene: TRBV7-2
CDR3nt: TGTGCCAGCAGCTACGACAGGGGCTTCCTTAACTATGGCTACACCTTC
CDR3aa: CASSYDRGFLNYGYTF

abundance: -
d_gene: -
j_gene: TRBJ2-1
v_gene: TRBV5-1
CDR3nt: TGCGCCAGCAGCTTGGAGAGGGGCGGATACAATGAGCAGTTCTTC
CDR3aa: CASSLERGGYNEQFF

abundance: -
d_gene: -
j_gene: TRBJ2-3
v_gene: TRBV5-5
CDR3nt: TGTGCCAGCAGCCGCTCCTATAGCGGAGGGGACACAGATACGCAGTATTTT
CDR3aa: CASSRSYSGGDTDTQYF

abundance: -
d_gene: -
j_gene: TRBJ1-2
v_gene: TRBV5-6
CDR3nt: TGTGCCAGCAGCTTCGAGGGGTTCTATGGCTACACCTTC
CDR3aa: CASSFEGFYGYTF

abundance: -
d_gene: TRBD1
j_gene: TRBJ1-5
v_gene: TRBV19
CDR3nt: TGTGCCAGTAGTATAGGACAGGGCGATCAGCCCCAGCATTTT
CDR3aa: CASSIGQGDQPQHF

abundance: -
d_gene: TRBD2
j_gene: TRBJ2-1
v_gene: TRBV19
CDR3nt: TGTGCCAGTAGTATGAATCGACTAGCGGGAGGGGAAGGATCCTACAATGAGCAGTTCTTC
CDR3aa: CASSMNRLAGGEGSYNEQFF

abundance: -
d_gene: TRBD1
j_gene: TRBJ1-2
v_gene: TRBV5-1
CDR3nt: TGCGCCAGCAGCAGGACAGGGGATGTTAACTATGGCTACACCTTC
CDR3aa: CASSRTGDVNYGYTF

abundance: once
d_gene: TRBD1
j_gene: TRBJ1-5
v_gene: TRBV7-2
CDR3nt: TGTGCCAGCAGCATTGGGACAGGGGGCAATTCCCAGCATTTT
CDR3aa: CASSIGTGGNSQHF

abundance: -
d_gene: TRBD1
j_gene: TRBJ2-1
v_gene: TRBV5-1
CDR3nt: TGCGCCAGCAGCTTGTCCGGGGACAGGGCCCACAATGAGCAGTTCTTC
CDR3aa: CASSLSGDRAHNEQFF